These T cell receptor beta chains were read from a single sample in a study of blood T cell repertoires in COVID-19. Profiled with immunoSEQ multiplex PCR; TCRdb holds only in-frame clones, not every one. Among some 50,000 clones listed, around 89% were seen once. The sample comprised peripheral blood. The receptors originated from a man aged 60 to 69 with acute or convalescent COVID-19. The CDR3 runs from the conserved cysteine through the conserved F or W. The order of the fields is D gene, clone size, J gene, V gene, CDR3 protein, CDR3 DNA. A D gene is named only where the DNA matches it firmly. Size is omitted from some rows. Given values are once, few, many or a class for expanded clones.

D gene: TRBD1; clone size: -; J gene: TRBJ1-2; V gene: TRBV24-1; CDR3 protein: CATSDFGDRGYTF; CDR3 DNA: TGTGCCACCAGTGATTTTGGGGACAGGGGCTACACCTTC
D gene: TRBD1; clone size: once; J gene: TRBJ2-1; V gene: TRBV5-1; CDR3 protein: CASSLLRPGTVGNNEQFF; CDR3 DNA: TGCGCCAGCAGCCTACTCCGACCCGGGACAGTAGGGAACAATGAGCAGTTCTTC
D gene: -; clone size: -; J gene: TRBJ1-1; V gene: TRBV9; CDR3 protein: CASSVAGFTEAFF; CDR3 DNA: TGTGCCAGCAGCGTAGCGGGGTTCACTGAAGCTTTCTTT
D gene: TRBD1; clone size: -; J gene: TRBJ1-2; V gene: TRBV3-1/TRBV3-2; CDR3 protein: CASAGRGLDYGYTF; CDR3 DNA: TGTGCCAGCGCGGGCAGGGGGCTTGACTATGGCTACACCTTC
D gene: -; clone size: -; J gene: TRBJ1-4; V gene: TRBV5-1; CDR3 protein: CASRRSATNEKLFF; CDR3 DNA: TGCGCCAGCAGAAGGAGTGCAACTAATGAAAAACTGTTTTTT
D gene: TRBD1; clone size: -; J gene: TRBJ1-1; V gene: TRBV10-3; CDR3 protein: CAISDAGGGVREAFF; CDR3 DNA: TGTGCCATCAGTGACGCAGGGGGCGGGGTCCGTGAAGCTTTCTTT
D gene: -; clone size: -; J gene: TRBJ1-6; V gene: TRBV6-5; CDR3 protein: CATTTDYYNSPLHF; CDR3 DNA: TGTGCCACCACGACAGATTACTATAATTCACCCCTCCACTTT
D gene: TRBD1; clone size: once; J gene: TRBJ2-2; V gene: TRBV4-1; CDR3 protein: CASARQGQRAGELFF; CDR3 DNA: TGCGCCAGCGCCCGACAGGGACAGCGCGCCGGGGAGCTGTTTTTT
D gene: -; clone size: few; J gene: TRBJ1-1; V gene: TRBV30; CDR3 protein: CAWSRGLEAFF; CDR3 DNA: TGTGCCTGGAGCCGGGGACTTGAAGCTTTCTTT
D gene: TRBD1; clone size: -; J gene: TRBJ1-1; V gene: TRBV7-2; CDR3 protein: CASSLNRGWDTEAFF; CDR3 DNA: TGTGCCAGCAGCTTAAACAGGGGTTGGGACACTGAAGCTTTCTTT
D gene: -; clone size: -; J gene: TRBJ2-6; V gene: TRBV18; CDR3 protein: CASSPGQPSSGANVLTF; CDR3 DNA: TGTGCCAGCTCACCAGGACAGCCGAGCTCTGGGGCCAACGTCCTGACTTTC
D gene: -; clone size: -; J gene: TRBJ1-6; V gene: TRBV6-5; CDR3 protein: CASSTTASNSPLHF; CDR3 DNA: TGTGCCAGCAGTACAACAGCTTCCAATTCACCCCTCCACTTT
D gene: -; clone size: -; J gene: TRBJ1-6; V gene: TRBV7-2; CDR3 protein: CASKIQGSYNSPLHF; CDR3 DNA: TGTGCCAGCAAAATACAGGGTTCCTATAATTCACCCCTCCACTTT
D gene: -; clone size: -; J gene: TRBJ1-2; V gene: TRBV30; CDR3 protein: CAWLRKRRTDGYTF; CDR3 DNA: TGTGCCTGGCTTCGAAAGAGGAGGACCGATGGCTACACCTTC
D gene: -; clone size: -; J gene: TRBJ2-7; V gene: TRBV5-8; CDR3 protein: CASSPGVFLVAEQYF; CDR3 DNA: TGTGCCAGCAGCCCGGGGGTGTTCCTGGTTGCCGAGCAGTACTTC
D gene: -; clone size: -; J gene: TRBJ2-5; V gene: TRBV6-1; CDR3 protein: CASSESRLEETQYF; CDR3 DNA: TGTGCCAGCAGTGAATCGAGACTAGAAGAGACCCAGTACTTC
D gene: -; clone size: -; J gene: TRBJ2-7; V gene: TRBV11-2; CDR3 protein: CASSPDSLSSYEQYF; CDR3 DNA: TGTGCCAGCAGCCCCGACAGCTTAAGCTCCTACGAGCAGTACTTC
D gene: -; clone size: -; J gene: TRBJ2-7; V gene: TRBV11-3; CDR3 protein: CASRRALPNEQYF; CDR3 DNA: TGTGCCAGCCGTCGCGCTCTTCCGAATGAGCAGTACTTC
D gene: -; clone size: -; J gene: TRBJ2-7; V gene: TRBV5-1; CDR3 protein: CASRQTTANSYEQYF; CDR3 DNA: TGCGCCAGCAGACAGACCACCGCCAACTCCTACGAGCAGTACTTC
D gene: -; clone size: -; J gene: TRBJ2-2; V gene: TRBV9; CDR3 protein: CASSVLSGPGELFF; CDR3 DNA: TGTGCCAGCAGCGTTCTTTCGGGTCCCGGGGAGCTGTTTTTT
D gene: TRBD1; clone size: -; J gene: TRBJ1-5; V gene: TRBV30; CDR3 protein: CASGQGVNQPQHF; CDR3 DNA: TGTGCCTCGGGACAGGGGGTCAATCAGCCCCAGCATTTT
D gene: -; clone size: -; J gene: TRBJ1-1; V gene: TRBV14; CDR3 protein: CASSQDLVPNTEAFF; CDR3 DNA: TGTGCCAGCAGCCAAGATCTAGTGCCTAACACTGAAGCTTTCTTT
D gene: TRBD2; clone size: -; J gene: TRBJ2-7; V gene: TRBV5-1; CDR3 protein: CASSFGLAGNSYEQYF; CDR3 DNA: TGCGCCAGCAGCTTCGGACTAGCGGGGAACTCCTACGAGCAGTACTTC
D gene: -; clone size: few; J gene: TRBJ1-1; V gene: TRBV12-5; CDR3 protein: CASGLETNTEAFF; CDR3 DNA: TGTGCTAGTGGTTTAGAGACAAACACTGAAGCTTTCTTT
D gene: TRBD1; clone size: -; J gene: TRBJ2-1; V gene: TRBV18; CDR3 protein: CASSLRRQGEGNEQFF; CDR3 DNA: TGTGCCAGCTCACTTAGAAGACAGGGGGAGGGCAATGAGCAGTTCTTC
D gene: -; clone size: -; J gene: TRBJ2-3; V gene: TRBV5-1; CDR3 protein: CASSLPETNTQYF; CDR3 DNA: TGCGCCAGCAGCTTGCCAGAAACGAATACGCAGTATTTT
D gene: TRBD1; clone size: once; J gene: TRBJ1-1; V gene: TRBV9; CDR3 protein: CASSLGTGTEAFF; CDR3 DNA: TGTGCCAGCAGCCTCGGGACAGGCACTGAAGCTTTCTTT
D gene: TRBD2; clone size: -; J gene: TRBJ2-3; V gene: TRBV6-4; CDR3 protein: CASSDSSGGADTQYF; CDR3 DNA: TGTGCCAGCAGTGACTCTAGCGGGGGGGCCGATACGCAGTATTTT
D gene: TRBD1; clone size: -; J gene: TRBJ2-7; V gene: TRBV7-3; CDR3 protein: CASSIGQGHTYEQYF; CDR3 DNA: TGTGCCAGCAGTATAGGACAGGGACATACCTACGAGCAGTACTTC
D gene: TRBD1; clone size: -; J gene: TRBJ1-3; V gene: TRBV28; CDR3 protein: CASSVPGGNTIYF; CDR3 DNA: TGTGCCAGCAGCGTCCCAGGGGGCAACACCATATATTTT
D gene: TRBD1; clone size: -; J gene: TRBJ2-5; V gene: TRBV3-1/TRBV3-2; CDR3 protein: CASKTGVGETQYF; CDR3 DNA: TGTGCCAGCAAGACAGGGGTTGGAGAGACCCAGTACTTC
D gene: -; clone size: -; J gene: TRBJ2-3; V gene: TRBV28; CDR3 protein: CATEKRGSTDTQYF; CDR3 DNA: TGTGCCACCGAGAAACGGGGTAGCACAGATACGCAGTATTTT
D gene: TRBD1; clone size: -; J gene: TRBJ1-4; V gene: TRBV7-9; CDR3 protein: CASSADRALNEKLFF; CDR3 DNA: TGTGCCAGCAGCGCAGACAGGGCCCTTAATGAAAAACTGTTTTTT
D gene: -; clone size: -; J gene: TRBJ1-2; V gene: TRBV6-6; CDR3 protein: CASSYSREVGYTF; CDR3 DNA: TGTGCCAGCAGTTACTCCAGGGAAGTTGGCTACACCTTC
D gene: -; clone size: -; J gene: TRBJ2-7; V gene: TRBV27; CDR3 protein: CASSFKGEGSGDEQYF; CDR3 DNA: TGTGCCAGCAGCTTCAAGGGGGAGGGGTCGGGCGACGAGCAGTACTTC
D gene: -; clone size: few; J gene: TRBJ1-6; V gene: TRBV7-9; CDR3 protein: CASSLTTRETYNSPLHF; CDR3 DNA: TGTGCCAGCAGCTTAACCACCAGGGAAACCTATAATTCACCCCTCCACTTT
D gene: TRBD1; clone size: few; J gene: TRBJ2-7; V gene: TRBV4-2; CDR3 protein: CASSRPGQGLVEQYF; CDR3 DNA: TGTGCCAGCAGCCGTCCGGGACAGGGGCTAGTCGAGCAGTACTTC
D gene: TRBD1; clone size: -; J gene: TRBJ2-3; V gene: TRBV13; CDR3 protein: CASSPRQGITDTQYF; CDR3 DNA: TGTGCCAGCAGCCCCAGACAGGGTATCACAGATACGCAGTATTTT
D gene: -; clone size: once; J gene: TRBJ1-2; V gene: TRBV5-1; CDR3 protein: CASSLGPPNYGYTF; CDR3 DNA: TGCGCCAGCAGCTTGGGGCCTCCTAACTATGGCTACACCTTC
D gene: -; clone size: -; J gene: TRBJ1-1; V gene: TRBV3-1/TRBV3-2; CDR3 protein: CASSQRGTEAFF; CDR3 DNA: TGTGCCAGCAGCCAAAGAGGAACTGAAGCTTTCTTT
D gene: TRBD1; clone size: -; J gene: TRBJ2-5; V gene: TRBV2; CDR3 protein: CASSSGTAPGSVTQYF; CDR3 DNA: TGTGCCAGCAGTTCCGGGACAGCCCCTGGAAGCGTGACCCAGTACTTC
D gene: -; clone size: -; J gene: TRBJ1-2; V gene: TRBV6-5; CDR3 protein: CASSHRTGDGYTF; CDR3 DNA: TGTGCCAGCTCGCACAGGACGGGGGATGGCTACACCTTC
D gene: TRBD1; clone size: -; J gene: TRBJ1-1; V gene: TRBV6-5; CDR3 protein: CASSYSTGQGNTEAFF; CDR3 DNA: TGTGCCAGCAGTTACTCGACCGGACAGGGAAACACTGAAGCTTTCTTT
D gene: -; clone size: -; J gene: TRBJ1-4; V gene: TRBV30; CDR3 protein: CAWRTENEKLFF; CDR3 DNA: TGTGCCTGGAGGACGGAGAATGAAAAACTGTTTTTT
D gene: -; clone size: few; J gene: TRBJ1-2; V gene: TRBV10-3; CDR3 protein: CACSPGGHYGYTF; CDR3 DNA: TGTGCCTGCTCCCCGGGGGGCCACTATGGCTACACCTTC
D gene: TRBD1; clone size: -; J gene: TRBJ1-1; V gene: TRBV14; CDR3 protein: CASSQDTGGTEAFF; CDR3 DNA: TGTGCCAGCAGCCAAGATACAGGGGGCACTGAAGCTTTCTTT
D gene: -; clone size: -; J gene: TRBJ2-7; V gene: TRBV11-2; CDR3 protein: CASSQTLSTDSSYEQYF; CDR3 DNA: TGTGCCAGCAGCCAAACCCTATCGACGGACAGCTCCTACGAGCAGTACTTC
D gene: -; clone size: -; J gene: TRBJ2-7; V gene: TRBV27; CDR3 protein: CARIITGKGSGGQYF; CDR3 DNA: TGTGCCAGAATCATTACAGGGAAAGGTTCTGGTGGGCAGTACTTC
D gene: -; clone size: -; J gene: TRBJ1-4; V gene: TRBV27; CDR3 protein: CASSLSKGIGEKLFF; CDR3 DNA: TGTGCCAGCAGTTTATCGAAGGGGATCGGTGAAAAACTGTTTTTT
D gene: TRBD1; clone size: -; J gene: TRBJ1-1; V gene: TRBV5-3; CDR3 protein: CARSLPGRDRNTEAFF; CDR3 DNA: TGTGCCAGAAGCTTGCCGGGCCGGGACAGGAACACTGAAGCTTTCTTT
D gene: -; clone size: once; J gene: TRBJ2-7; V gene: TRBV19; CDR3 protein: CASRYPNSYEQYF; CDR3 DNA: TGTGCCAGCCGCTATCCGAACTCCTACGAGCAGTACTTC
D gene: -; clone size: -; J gene: TRBJ2-1; V gene: TRBV6-4; CDR3 protein: CASRRDWGEYNEQFF; CDR3 DNA: TGTGCCAGCAGAAGGGACTGGGGGGAGTACAATGAGCAGTTCTTC
D gene: -; clone size: -; J gene: TRBJ2-6; V gene: TRBV5-1; CDR3 protein: CASSLVLQGSPSGANVLTF; CDR3 DNA: TGCGCCAGCAGCTTGGTTTTACAGGGATCCCCTTCTGGGGCCAACGTCCTGACTTTC
D gene: -; clone size: -; J gene: TRBJ1-4; V gene: TRBV6-2/TRBV6-3; CDR3 protein: CASSDGAPGEKLFF; CDR3 DNA: TGTGCCAGCAGTGACGGTGCCCCAGGCGAAAAACTGTTTTTT
D gene: -; clone size: -; J gene: TRBJ1-2; V gene: TRBV19; CDR3 protein: CASSGLGIGGGYTF; CDR3 DNA: TGTGCCAGTTCTGGACTGGGGATCGGGGGTGGCTACACCTTC
D gene: -; clone size: -; J gene: TRBJ1-1; V gene: TRBV30; CDR3 protein: CAWGDRNTEAFF; CDR3 DNA: TGTGCCTGGGGAGACAGGAACACTGAAGCTTTCTTT
D gene: -; clone size: -; J gene: TRBJ1-3; V gene: TRBV27; CDR3 protein: CASSPGGFFSGNTIYF; CDR3 DNA: TGTGCCAGCTCTCCCGGAGGCTTCTTCTCTGGAAACACCATATATTTT